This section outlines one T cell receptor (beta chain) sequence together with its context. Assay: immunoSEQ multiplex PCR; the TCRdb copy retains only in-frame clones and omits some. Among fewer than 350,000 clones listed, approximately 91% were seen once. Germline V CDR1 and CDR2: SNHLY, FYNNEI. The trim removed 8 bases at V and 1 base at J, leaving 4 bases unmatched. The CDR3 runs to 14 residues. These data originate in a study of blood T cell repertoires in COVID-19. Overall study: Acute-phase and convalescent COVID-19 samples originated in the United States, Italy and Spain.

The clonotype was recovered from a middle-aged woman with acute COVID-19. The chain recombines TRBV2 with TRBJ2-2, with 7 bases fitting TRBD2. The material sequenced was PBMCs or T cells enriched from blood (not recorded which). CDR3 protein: CASLRGVNTGELFF. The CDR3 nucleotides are TGTGCCAGCCTCCGGGGGGTGAACACCGGGGAGCTGTTTTTT. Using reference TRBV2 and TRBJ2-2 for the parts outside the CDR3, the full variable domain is EPEVTQTPSHQVTQMGQEVILRCVPISNHLYFYWYRQILGQKVEFLVSFYNNEISEKSEIFDDQFSVERPDGSNFTLKIRSTKLEDSAMYFCASLRGVNTGELFFGEGSRLTVL.